This TCR beta chain derives from a study of T cell repertoires in cytomegalovirus infection. This clonotype was found once. Given the absence of the conserved phenylalanine or tryptophan at the CDR3 end, a read error is likely. The CDR3 runs 15 residues. V was clipped by 1 base and J by 1 base, with 8 bases between them. Germline CDR1 reads SGHTA; CDR2 reads FQGNSA. TCRdb processed the reads anew with MiXCR; each CDR3 protein has one entry. The sample lists 250,000 to 300,000 distinct CDR3 sequences, approximately 17% occurring once. The chain carries TRBV7-2 and TRBJ2-1; TRBD2 is a possible D gene (5 bases). Sequencing was done on a sample of CD8+ T cells from PBMCs. This receptor was obtained from a human donor in good health (CMV status not recorded). Some clones in this sample may be carry-over from other donors' samples. CDR3 sequence: CASSLGLASYNEQFR. In DNA, the CDR3 is TGTGCCAGCAGCTTAGGTCTAGCATCCTACAATGAGCAGTTCCGC.